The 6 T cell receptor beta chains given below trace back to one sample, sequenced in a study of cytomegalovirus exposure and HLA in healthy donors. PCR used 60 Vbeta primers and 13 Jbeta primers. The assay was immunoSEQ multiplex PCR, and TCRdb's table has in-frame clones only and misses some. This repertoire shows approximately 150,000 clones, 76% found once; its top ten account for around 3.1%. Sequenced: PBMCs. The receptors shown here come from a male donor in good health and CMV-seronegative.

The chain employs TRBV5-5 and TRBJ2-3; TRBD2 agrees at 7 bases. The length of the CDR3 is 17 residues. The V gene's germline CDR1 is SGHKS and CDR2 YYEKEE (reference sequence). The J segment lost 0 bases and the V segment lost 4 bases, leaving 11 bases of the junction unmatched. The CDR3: CASSHRSGPRSTDTQYF. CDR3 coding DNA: TGTGCCAGCAGCCACCGTAGCGGGCCCCGCAGCACAGATACGCAGTATTTT.

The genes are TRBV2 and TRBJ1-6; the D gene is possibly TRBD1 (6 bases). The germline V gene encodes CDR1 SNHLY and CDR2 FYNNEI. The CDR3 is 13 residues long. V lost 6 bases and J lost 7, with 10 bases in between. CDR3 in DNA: TGTGCCAGCAGCGGACAGCAGAATTCACCCCTCCACTTT. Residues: CASSGQQNSPLHF.

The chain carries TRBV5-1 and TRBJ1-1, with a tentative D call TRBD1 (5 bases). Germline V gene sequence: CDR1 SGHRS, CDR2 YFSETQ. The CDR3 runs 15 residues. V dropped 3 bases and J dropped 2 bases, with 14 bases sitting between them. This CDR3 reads CASSSTGGVNTEAFF. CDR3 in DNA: TGCGCCAGCAGCTCGACGGGGGGGGTCAACACTGAAGCTTTCTTT.

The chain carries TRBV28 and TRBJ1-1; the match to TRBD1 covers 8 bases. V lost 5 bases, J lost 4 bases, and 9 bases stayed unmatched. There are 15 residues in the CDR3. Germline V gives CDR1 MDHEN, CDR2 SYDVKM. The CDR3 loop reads CASSRDRGGGTEAFF. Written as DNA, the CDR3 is TGTGCCAGCAGTCGAGACAGGGGAGGAGGCACTGAAGCTTTCTTT.

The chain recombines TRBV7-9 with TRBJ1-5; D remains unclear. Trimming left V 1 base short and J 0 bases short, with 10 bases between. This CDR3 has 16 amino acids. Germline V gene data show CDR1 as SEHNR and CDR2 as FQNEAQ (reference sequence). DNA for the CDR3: TGTGCCAGCAGCTTAGATTCGGGGATTAGCAATCAGCCCCAGCATTTT. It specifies CASSLDSGISNQPQHF.

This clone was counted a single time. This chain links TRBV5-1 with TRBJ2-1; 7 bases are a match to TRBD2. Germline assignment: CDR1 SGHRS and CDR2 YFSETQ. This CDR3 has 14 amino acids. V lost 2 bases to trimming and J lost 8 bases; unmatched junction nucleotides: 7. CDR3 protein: CASSFGLVGDEQFF. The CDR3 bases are TGCGCCAGCAGCTTCGGACTAGTGGGCGATGAGCAGTTCTTC.